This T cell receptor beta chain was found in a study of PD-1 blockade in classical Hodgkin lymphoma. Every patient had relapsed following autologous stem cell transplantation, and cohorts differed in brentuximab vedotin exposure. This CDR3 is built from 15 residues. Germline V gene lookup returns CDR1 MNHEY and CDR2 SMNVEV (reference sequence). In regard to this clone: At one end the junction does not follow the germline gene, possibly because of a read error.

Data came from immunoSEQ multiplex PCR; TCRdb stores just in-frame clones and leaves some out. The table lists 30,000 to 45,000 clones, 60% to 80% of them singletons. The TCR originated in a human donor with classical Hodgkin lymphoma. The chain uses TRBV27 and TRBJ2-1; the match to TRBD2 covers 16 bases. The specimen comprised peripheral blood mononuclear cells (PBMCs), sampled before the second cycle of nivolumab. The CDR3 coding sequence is TGTGCCAGCAGTCCGTCCGGGACTAGCGGGGGGGCCTTTCTCTTC. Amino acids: CASSPSGTSGGAFLF.